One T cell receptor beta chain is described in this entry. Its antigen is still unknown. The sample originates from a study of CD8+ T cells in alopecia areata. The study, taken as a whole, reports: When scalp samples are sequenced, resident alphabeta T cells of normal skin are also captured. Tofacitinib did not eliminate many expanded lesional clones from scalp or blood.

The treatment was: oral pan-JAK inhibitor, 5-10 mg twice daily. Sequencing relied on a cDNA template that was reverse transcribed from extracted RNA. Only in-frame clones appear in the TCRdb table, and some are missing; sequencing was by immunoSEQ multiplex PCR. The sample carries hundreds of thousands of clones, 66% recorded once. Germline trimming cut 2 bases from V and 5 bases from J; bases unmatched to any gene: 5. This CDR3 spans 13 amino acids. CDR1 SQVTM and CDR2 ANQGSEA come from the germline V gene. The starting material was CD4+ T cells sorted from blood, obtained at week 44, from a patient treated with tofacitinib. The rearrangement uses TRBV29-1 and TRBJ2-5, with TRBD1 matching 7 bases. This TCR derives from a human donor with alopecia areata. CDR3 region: CSVEPQGPETQYF. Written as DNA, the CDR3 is TGCAGCGTTGAACCACAGGGGCCTGAGACCCAGTACTTC.